Below, 16 T cell receptor beta chains from the same sample are listed, as sequenced in a study of shared clonotypes between healthy human individuals. Profiled with immunoSEQ multiplex PCR; TCRdb holds only in-frame clones, not every one. The sample holds about 960,000 clones, around three quarters seen once. The material sequenced was memory CD4+ T cells sorted from blood. Subset described: CD45RA-negative fraction. The receptor source for this set is a man younger than 35 in good health.

CDR3 sequence: CASSLGPLGGEKLFF. The CDR3 nucleotides are TGTGCCAGCAGCTTAGGACCCCTAGGCGGTGAAAAACTGTTTTTT. The chain employs TRBV11-2 and TRBJ1-4; D is unclear. CDR1 and CDR2 (germline): SGHAT, FQNNGV. This CDR3 spans 15 amino acids. V lost 1 base, J lost 7 bases, and 13 bases lay in between. Full variable domain (rest looked up from reference TRBV11-2 and TRBJ1-4): EAGVAQSPRYKIIEKRQSVAFWCNPISGHATLYWYQQILGQGPKLLIQFQNNGVVDDSQLPKDRFSAERLKGVDSTLKIQPAKLEDSAVYLCASSLGPLGGEKLFFGSGTQLSVL.

This rearrangement joins TRBV29-1 to TRBJ2-3; 14 bases align to TRBD2. With V trimmed by 5 bases and J by 6 bases, 16 bases remained unmatched. This CDR3 has 18 residues. CDR1 is SQVTM and CDR2 is ANQGSEA in the germline V gene. CDR3 loop: CSVWSRLAGGRVFDTQYF. Here the CDR3 DNA reads TGCAGCGTTTGGTCGCGACTAGCGGGGGGGCGGGTTTTCGATACGCAGTATTTT.

This clone has a single count. This chain links TRBV5-1 with TRBJ2-1; tentatively, D is TRBD2 (6 bases). The V gene's germline CDR1 is SGHRS and CDR2 YFSETQ. CDR3 length: 16 amino acids. V was shortened by 4 bases and J by 0 bases, with 14 bases between the two germline ends. CDR3 nucleotides: TGCGCCAGCAGCCCAAGCGGGCGAAACTCCTACAATGAGCAGTTCTTC. Its translation is CASSPSGRNSYNEQFF.

The V gene is TRBV6-1, the J gene TRBJ2-3, with D possibly being TRBD2 (6 bases). The germline V gene encodes CDR1 MNHNS and CDR2 SASEGT. Trimming removed 11 bases from V and 3 bases from J, with 18 bases in between. CDR3 length: 14 residues. CDR3 in amino acids: CAAGGPLNTDTQYF. CDR3 nucleotide sequence: TGTGCCGCCGGGGGTCCACTAAATACAGATACGCAGTATTTT.

V gene TRBV10-3 combines with J gene TRBJ2-3; 7 nucleotides agree with TRBD2. V trimming: 5 bases; J trimming: 1 base; junction bases outside the gene matches: 9. The germline V gene encodes CDR1 ENHRY and CDR2 SYGVKD. The CDR3 spans 16 residues. CDR3 amino acids: CAISQVTSVGTDTQYF. The DNA of the CDR3 is TGTGCCATCAGTCAAGTAACTAGCGTCGGCACAGATACGCAGTATTTT.

The chain has TRBV27 and TRBJ2-2; 7 bases are shared with TRBD2. The V segment lost 4 bases and the J segment 1 base; nucleotides outside the gene matches: 9. The CDR3 spans 17 residues. Germline loops: CDR1 MNHEY, CDR2 SMNVEV (reference sequence). Here the CDR3 reads CASSSVGKRENTGELFF. The DNA for the CDR3 is TGTGCCAGCAGTTCCGTTGGAAAGCGGGAGAACACCGGGGAGCTGTTTTTT.

There are a few counts of this clone. The chain is built from TRBV15 and TRBJ1-5, with 7 bases that match TRBD1. The CDR3 has 15 residues. Germline V CDR1 and CDR2: LNHNV, YYDKDF (reference sequence). The junction had 1 base not matched to a gene; V was cut back by 0 bases and J by 2 bases. CDR3 DNA sequence: TGTGCCACCAGCAGAGAGGGGACAGGCAATCAGCCCCAGCATTTT. This encodes CATSREGTGNQPQHF.

This chain connects TRBV4-1 to TRBJ2-7; D is unresolved. V was pared by 3 bases and J by 3 bases, with 12 bases between. Germline CDR1 is MGHRA and CDR2 is YSYEKL. CDR3 length: 14 amino acids. CDR3 residues: CASSQVSYIYEQYF. In nucleotides, the CDR3 is TGCGCCAGCAGCCAGGTATCCTACATCTACGAGCAGTACTTC.

The chain is built from TRBV19 and TRBJ2-7; 7 bases fit TRBD1. The ends lost 5 bases at V and 2 bases at J; junction bases unmatched: 9. Looked up from germline, CDR1 is LNHDA and CDR2 is SQIVND (reference sequence). The CDR3 runs 15 residues. CDR3 in DNA: TGTGCCAGTAGTCTCCCAGGGGGTAGCCCCTACGAGCAGTACTTC. Amino acid sequence: CASSLPGGSPYEQYF.

This chain joins TRBV5-1 and TRBJ2-7, with D unclear. V shed 0 bases and J shed 5 bases, with 15 bases lying between them. The germline CDR1 and CDR2 sequences are SGHRS and YFSETQ. The CDR3 extends over 15 amino acids. Here the CDR3 reads CASSLGSNNPHEQYF. The CDR3 DNA is TGCGCCAGCAGCTTGGGGTCGAACAACCCCCACGAGCAGTACTTC.

V is TRBV11-3 and J is TRBJ2-3, with D possibly TRBD1 on 5 matching bases. Germline lookup yields CDR1 SGHNT and CDR2 YENEEA. With 4 bases removed from V and 4 bases from J, the gap between germline ends came to 9 bases. The CDR3 totals 13 residues. The CDR3 spells CASSSLGPDTQYF. CDR3 coding DNA: TGTGCCAGCAGCTCCCTGGGGCCAGATACGCAGTATTTT.

The V and J genes are TRBV5-6 and TRBJ2-3; a possible D gene is TRBD2 (6 bases). The germline gives CDR1 SGHDT, CDR2 YYEEEE. There are 14 residues in the CDR3. The germline V and J ends were trimmed by 4 bases and 7 bases, with 16 bases remaining between them. Here the CDR3 reads CASSDPTRGNTQYF. Here the CDR3 DNA reads TGTGCCAGCAGCGACCCGACCCGCGGGAATACGCAGTATTTT.

The genes are TRBV5-1 and TRBJ1-2, with TRBD1 as a possible D gene (5 bases). The V end was cut by 0 bases, the J end by 6 bases, with 18 bases between. This CDR3 has 16 amino acids. Germline V CDR1 and CDR2: SGHRS, YFSETQ. The CDR3 DNA follows: TGCGCCAGCAGCTTGGGGATGACCCAGGGTTCGAATGGCTACACCTTC. Encoded protein: CASSLGMTQGSNGYTF.

The chain carries TRBV5-4 and TRBJ2-7; D gene ambiguous. CDR3 size: 13 residues. Germline CDR1 and CDR2: SGHNT and YYREEE (reference sequence). Trimming shortened V by 4 bases and J by 5 bases, and 13 bases separated the two germline ends. The CDR3 loop reads CASSREEVHEQYF. CDR3 coding DNA: TGTGCCAGCAGCCGAGAAGAGGTCCACGAGCAGTACTTC.

This clone was picked up many times. CDR3 region: CASTEGGGGVAEAFF. The CDR3 DNA sequence: TGTGCCAGCACCGAAGGTGGGGGAGGCGTCGCTGAAGCTTTCTTT. The V gene is TRBV2, the J gene TRBJ1-1, with TRBD1 as a possible D gene (5 bases). V lost 7 bases and J 6 bases, leaving 21 bases between the germline ends. Germline lookup yields CDR1 SNHLY and CDR2 FYNNEI. The CDR3 runs to 15 residues.

This clone was counted only a few times. This sequence joins TRBV30 and TRBJ1-5; D is ambiguous. This CDR3 has 16 residues. Germline values: CDR1 GTSNPN, CDR2 SVGIG (reference sequence). V was shortened by 3 bases and J by 2 bases, with 17 bases between the two germline ends. CDR3 bases: TGTGCCTGGAGCGCAACCGGGAGACCAGGCAATCAGCCCCAGCATTTT. Encoded protein: CAWSATGRPGNQPQHF.